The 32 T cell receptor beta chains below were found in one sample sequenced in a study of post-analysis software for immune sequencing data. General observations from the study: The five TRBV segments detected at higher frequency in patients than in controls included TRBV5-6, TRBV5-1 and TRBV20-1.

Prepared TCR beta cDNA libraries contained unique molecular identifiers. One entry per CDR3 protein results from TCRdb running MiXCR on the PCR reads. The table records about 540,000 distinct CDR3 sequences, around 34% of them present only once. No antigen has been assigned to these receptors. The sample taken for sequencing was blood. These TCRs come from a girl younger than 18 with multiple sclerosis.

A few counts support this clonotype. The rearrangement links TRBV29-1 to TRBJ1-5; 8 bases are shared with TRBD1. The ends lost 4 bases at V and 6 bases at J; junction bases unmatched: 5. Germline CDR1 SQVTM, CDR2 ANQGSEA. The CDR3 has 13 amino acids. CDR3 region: CSVVQGEGQPQHF. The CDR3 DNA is TGCAGCGTTGTACAGGGGGAAGGTCAGCCCCAGCATTTT.

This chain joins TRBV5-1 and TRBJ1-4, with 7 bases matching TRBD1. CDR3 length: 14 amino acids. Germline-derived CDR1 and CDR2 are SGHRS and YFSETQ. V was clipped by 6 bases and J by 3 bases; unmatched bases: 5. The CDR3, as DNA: TGCGCCAGCACCCTCGGGACAGCTAATGAAAAACTGTTTTTT. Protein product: CASTLGTANEKLFF.

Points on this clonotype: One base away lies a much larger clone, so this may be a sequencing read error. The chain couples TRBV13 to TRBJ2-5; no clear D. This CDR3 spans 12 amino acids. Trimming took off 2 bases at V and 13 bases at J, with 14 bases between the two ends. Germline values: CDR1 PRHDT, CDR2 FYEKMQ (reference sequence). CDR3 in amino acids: CASSLSRSELYF. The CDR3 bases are TGTGCCAGCAGCTTATCGCGCAGCGAGCTGTACTTC. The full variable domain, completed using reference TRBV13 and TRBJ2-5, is AAGVIQSPRHLIKEKRETATLKCYPIPRHDTVYWYQQGPGQDPQFLISFYEKMQSDKGSIPDRFSAQQFSDYHSELNMSSLELGDSALYFCASSLSRSELYFGPGTRLLVL.

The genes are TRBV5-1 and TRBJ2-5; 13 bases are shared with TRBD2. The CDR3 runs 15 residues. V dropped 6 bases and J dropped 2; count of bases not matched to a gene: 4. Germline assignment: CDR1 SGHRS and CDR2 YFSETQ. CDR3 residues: CASKTSGGSQETQYF. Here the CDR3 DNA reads TGCGCCAGCAAGACTAGCGGGGGGTCACAAGAGACCCAGTACTTC.

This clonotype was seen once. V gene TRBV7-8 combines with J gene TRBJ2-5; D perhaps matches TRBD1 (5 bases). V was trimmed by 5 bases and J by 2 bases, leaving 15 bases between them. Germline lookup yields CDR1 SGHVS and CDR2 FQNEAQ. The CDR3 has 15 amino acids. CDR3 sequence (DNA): TGTGCCAGCAGCCCCCTTGGGGCAGGGCAAGAGACCCAGTACTTC. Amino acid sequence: CASSPLGAGQETQYF.

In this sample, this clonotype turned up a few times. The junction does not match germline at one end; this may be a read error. The CDR3 DNA sequence: TGTGCCACTAGCAGAGATTTAGCGGACTCCTACGAGCAGTACTTC. Amino acid sequence: CATSRDLADSYEQYF. J is TRBJ2-7 and V is TRBV15, with D possibly being TRBD2 (6 bases). The CDR3 totals 15 residues. In germline, CDR1 is LNHNV, CDR2 YYDKDF (reference sequence).

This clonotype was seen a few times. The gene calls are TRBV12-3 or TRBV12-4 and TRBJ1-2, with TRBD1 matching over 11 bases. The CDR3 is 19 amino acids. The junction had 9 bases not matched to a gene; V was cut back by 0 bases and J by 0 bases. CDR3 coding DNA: TGTGCCAGCAGTTTAGCCACGGGGACAGGGGGTCTAGCTAACTATGGCTACACCTTC. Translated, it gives CASSLATGTGGLANYGYTF.

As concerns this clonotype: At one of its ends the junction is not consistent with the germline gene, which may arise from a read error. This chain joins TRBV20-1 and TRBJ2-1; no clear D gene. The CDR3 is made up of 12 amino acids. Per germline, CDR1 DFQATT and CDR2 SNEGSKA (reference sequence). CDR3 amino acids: CSAREGDGPGFF. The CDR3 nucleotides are TGCAGTGCGAGAGAAGGAGACGGCCCGGGGTTCTTC.

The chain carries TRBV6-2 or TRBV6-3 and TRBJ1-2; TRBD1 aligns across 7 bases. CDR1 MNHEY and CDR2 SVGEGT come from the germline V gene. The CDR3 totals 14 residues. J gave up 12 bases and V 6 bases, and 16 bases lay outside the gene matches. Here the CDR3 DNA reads TGTGCCAGCAGGACCCGGGACAGCCACCTTTCCGACACCTTC. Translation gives CASRTRDSHLSDTF.

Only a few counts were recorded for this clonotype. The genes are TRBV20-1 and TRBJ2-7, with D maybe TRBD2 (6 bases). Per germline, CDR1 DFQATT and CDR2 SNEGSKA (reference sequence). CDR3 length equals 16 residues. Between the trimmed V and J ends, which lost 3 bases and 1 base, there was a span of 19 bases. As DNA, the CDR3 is TGCAGTGCTAGTCAGCCCGGAGTAGCGGTATCCTACGAGCAGTACTTC. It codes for CSASQPGVAVSYEQYF.

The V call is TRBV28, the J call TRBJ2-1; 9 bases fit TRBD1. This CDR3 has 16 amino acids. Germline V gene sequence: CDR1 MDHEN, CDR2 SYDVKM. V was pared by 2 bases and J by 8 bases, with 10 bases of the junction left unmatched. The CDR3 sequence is CASSLRWTGARYEQFF. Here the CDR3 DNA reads TGTGCCAGCAGTTTACGTTGGACAGGGGCAAGGTATGAGCAGTTCTTC. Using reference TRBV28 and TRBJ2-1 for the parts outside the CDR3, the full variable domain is DVKVTQSSRYLVKRTGEKVFLECVQDMDHENMFWYRQDPGLGLRLIYFSYDVKMKEKGDIPEGYSVSREKKERFSLILESASTNQTSMYLCASSLRWTGARYEQFFGPGTRLTVL.

The CDR3 is CASSLVAGGPHNEQFF. The DNA of the CDR3 is TGCGCCAGCAGCTTGGTAGCGGGGGGGCCCCACAATGAGCAGTTCTTC. The chain joins TRBV5-1 to TRBJ2-1; 11 bases agree with TRBD2. The CDR3 is made up of 16 amino acids. Losses at the gene ends were 0 bases for V and 5 bases for J; bases not matched to a gene: 4. Germline V gives CDR1 SGHRS, CDR2 YFSETQ.

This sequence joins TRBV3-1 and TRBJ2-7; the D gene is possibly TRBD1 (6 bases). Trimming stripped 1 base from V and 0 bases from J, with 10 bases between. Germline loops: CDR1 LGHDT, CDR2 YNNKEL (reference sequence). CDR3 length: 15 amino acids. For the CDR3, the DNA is TGTGCCAGCAGCCAAGCCGGGACATCCTCCTACGAGCAGTACTTC. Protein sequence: CASSQAGTSSYEQYF.

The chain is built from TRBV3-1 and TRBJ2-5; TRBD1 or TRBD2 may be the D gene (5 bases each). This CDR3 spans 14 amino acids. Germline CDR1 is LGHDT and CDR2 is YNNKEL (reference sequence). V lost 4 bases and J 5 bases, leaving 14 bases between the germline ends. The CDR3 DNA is TGTGCCAGCAGCCTGAAGGGGAGTCGGGAGACCCAGTACTTC. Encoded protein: CASSLKGSRETQYF.

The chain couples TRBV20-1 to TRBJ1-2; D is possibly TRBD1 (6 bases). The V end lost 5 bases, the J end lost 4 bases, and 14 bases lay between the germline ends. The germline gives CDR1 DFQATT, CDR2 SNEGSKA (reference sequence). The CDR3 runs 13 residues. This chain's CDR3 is CSAANRASYGYTF. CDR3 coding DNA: TGCAGTGCTGCCAACAGGGCCTCCTATGGCTACACCTTC.

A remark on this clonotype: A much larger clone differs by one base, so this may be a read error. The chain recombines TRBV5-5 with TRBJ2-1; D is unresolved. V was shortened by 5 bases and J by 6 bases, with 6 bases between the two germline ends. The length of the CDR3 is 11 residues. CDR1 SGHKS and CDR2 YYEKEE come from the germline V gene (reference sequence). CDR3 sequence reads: CASSYVNEQFF. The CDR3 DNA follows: TGTGCCAGCAGTTACGTCAATGAGCAGTTCTTC.

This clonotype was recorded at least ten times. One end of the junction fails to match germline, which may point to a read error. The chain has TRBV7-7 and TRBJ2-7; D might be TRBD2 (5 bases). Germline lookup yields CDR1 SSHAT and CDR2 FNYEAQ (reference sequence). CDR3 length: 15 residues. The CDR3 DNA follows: TGTGCTAGCAGTTTAGGTCCCGGGAAGTCCTACGAGCAGTACTTC. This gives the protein CASSLGPGKSYEQYF.

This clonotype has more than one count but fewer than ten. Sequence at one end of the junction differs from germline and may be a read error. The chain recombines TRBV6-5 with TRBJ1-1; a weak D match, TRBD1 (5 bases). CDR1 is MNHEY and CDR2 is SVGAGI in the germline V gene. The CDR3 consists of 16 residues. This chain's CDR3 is CASIYGPGRSNTEAFF. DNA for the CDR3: TGTGCCAGCATTTACGGTCCGGGACGGTCGAACACTGAAGCTTTCTTT.

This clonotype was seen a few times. CDR3 amino acids: CASSFASGPEAFF. The DNA for the CDR3 is TGTGCCAGCAGCTTTGCTTCGGGGCCTGAAGCTTTCTTT. The chain employs TRBV5-5 and TRBJ1-1, with D perhaps TRBD1 (5 bases). The CDR3 is 13 residues long. CDR1 is SGHKS and CDR2 is YYEKEE in the germline V gene (reference sequence). V lost 2 bases to trimming and J lost 6 bases, with 11 bases between them.

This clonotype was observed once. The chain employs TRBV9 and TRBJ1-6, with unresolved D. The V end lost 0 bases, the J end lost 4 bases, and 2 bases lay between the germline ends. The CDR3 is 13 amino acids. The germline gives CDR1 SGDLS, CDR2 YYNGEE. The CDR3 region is CASSVAYNSPLHF. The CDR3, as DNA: TGTGCCAGCAGCGTAGCTTATAATTCACCCCTCCACTTT.

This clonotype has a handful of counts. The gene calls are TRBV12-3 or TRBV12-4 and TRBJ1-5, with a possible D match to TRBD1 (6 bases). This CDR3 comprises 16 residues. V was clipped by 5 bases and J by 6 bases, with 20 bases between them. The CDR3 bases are TGTGCCAGCAGTCCTTCCCACAGGGTTCGTAGTCAGCCCCAGCATTTT. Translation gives CASSPSHRVRSQPQHF.

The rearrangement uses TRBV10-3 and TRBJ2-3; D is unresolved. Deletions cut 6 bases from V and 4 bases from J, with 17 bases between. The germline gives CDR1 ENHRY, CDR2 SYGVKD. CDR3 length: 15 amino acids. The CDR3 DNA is TGTGCCATCAGCGACCCGGAACAAGAGTCAGATACGCAGTATTTT. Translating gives CAISDPEQESDTQYF.

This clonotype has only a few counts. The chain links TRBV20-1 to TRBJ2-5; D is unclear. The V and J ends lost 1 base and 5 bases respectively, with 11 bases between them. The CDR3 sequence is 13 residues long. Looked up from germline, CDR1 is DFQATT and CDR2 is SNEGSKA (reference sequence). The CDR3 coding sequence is TGCAGTGCTAGAGTCGTGGTAGGGGAGACCCAGTACTTC. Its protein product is CSARVVVGETQYF.

CDR3: CASSSSGAFTDTQYF. CDR3 in DNA: TGTGCCAGCAGTTCAAGCGGGGCGTTCACAGATACGCAGTATTTT. The chain links TRBV28 to TRBJ2-3; TRBD2 aligns across 7 bases. This CDR3 has 15 amino acids. Germline lookup yields CDR1 MDHEN and CDR2 SYDVKM. Unmatched junction bases numbered 6, after V lost 4 bases and J lost 2 bases.

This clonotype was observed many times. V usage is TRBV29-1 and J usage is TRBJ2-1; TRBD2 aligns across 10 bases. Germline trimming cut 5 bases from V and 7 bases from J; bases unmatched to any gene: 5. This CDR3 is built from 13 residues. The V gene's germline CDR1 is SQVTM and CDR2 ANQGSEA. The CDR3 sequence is CSVSTSGENEQFF. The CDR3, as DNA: TGCAGCGTTTCAACTAGCGGGGAGAATGAGCAGTTCTTC.

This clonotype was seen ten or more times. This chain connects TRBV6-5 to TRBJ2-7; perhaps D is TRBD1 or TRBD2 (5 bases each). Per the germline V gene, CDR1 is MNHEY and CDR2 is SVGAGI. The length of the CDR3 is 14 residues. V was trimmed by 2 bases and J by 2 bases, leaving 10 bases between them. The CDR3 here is CASSYGQGAYEQYF. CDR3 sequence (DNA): TGTGCCAGCAGTTACGGGCAGGGAGCCTACGAGCAGTACTTC.

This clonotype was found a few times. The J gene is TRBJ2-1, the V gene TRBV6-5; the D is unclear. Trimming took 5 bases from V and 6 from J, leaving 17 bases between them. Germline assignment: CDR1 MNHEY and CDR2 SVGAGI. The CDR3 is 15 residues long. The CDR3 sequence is CASSHPSLRRNEQFF. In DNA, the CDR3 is TGTGCCAGCAGTCACCCCAGTCTTAGGCGCAATGAGCAGTTCTTC.

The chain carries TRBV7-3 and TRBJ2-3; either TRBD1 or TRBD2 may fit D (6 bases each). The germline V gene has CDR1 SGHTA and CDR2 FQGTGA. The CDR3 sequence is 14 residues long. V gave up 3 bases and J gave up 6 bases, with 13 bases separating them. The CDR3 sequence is CASSFTHGGDTQYF. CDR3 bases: TGTGCCAGCAGCTTTACACACGGGGGCGATACGCAGTATTTT.

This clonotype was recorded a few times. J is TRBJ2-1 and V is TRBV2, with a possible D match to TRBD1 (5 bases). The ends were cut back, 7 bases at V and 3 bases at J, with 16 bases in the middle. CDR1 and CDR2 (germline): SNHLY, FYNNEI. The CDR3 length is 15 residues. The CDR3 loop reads CASKLDSQDYNEQFF. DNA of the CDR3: TGTGCCAGCAAGCTGGATTCACAGGACTACAATGAGCAGTTCTTC.

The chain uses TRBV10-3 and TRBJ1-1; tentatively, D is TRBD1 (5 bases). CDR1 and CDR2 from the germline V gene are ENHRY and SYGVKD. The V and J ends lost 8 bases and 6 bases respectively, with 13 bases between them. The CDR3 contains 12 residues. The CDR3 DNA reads TGTGCCATCGCCAGGGAGCGGGCTGAAGCTTTCTTT. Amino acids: CAIARERAEAFF.

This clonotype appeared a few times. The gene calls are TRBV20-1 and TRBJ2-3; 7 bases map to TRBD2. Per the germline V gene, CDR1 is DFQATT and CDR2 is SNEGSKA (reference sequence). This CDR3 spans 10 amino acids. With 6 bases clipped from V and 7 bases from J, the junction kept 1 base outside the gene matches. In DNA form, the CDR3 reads TGCAGTGCCGGGGGGAATACGCAGTATTTT. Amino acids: CSAGGNTQYF.

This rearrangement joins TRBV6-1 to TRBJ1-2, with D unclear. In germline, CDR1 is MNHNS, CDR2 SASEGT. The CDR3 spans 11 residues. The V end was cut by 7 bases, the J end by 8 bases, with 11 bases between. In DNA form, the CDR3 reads TGTGCCAGCAACTTACCTGGGGGCTACACCTTC. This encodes CASNLPGGYTF.